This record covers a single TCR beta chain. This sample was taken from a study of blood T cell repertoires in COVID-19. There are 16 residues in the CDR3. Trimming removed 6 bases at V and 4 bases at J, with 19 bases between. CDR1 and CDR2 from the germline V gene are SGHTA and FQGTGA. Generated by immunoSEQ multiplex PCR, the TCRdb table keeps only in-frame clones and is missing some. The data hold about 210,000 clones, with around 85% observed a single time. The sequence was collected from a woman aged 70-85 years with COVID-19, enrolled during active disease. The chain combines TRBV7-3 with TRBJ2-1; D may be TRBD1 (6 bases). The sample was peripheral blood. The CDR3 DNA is TGTGCCAGCAGTCTCAGGGCAGGGACAACATACAATGAGCAGTTCTTC. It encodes CASSLRAGTTYNEQFF.